This entry is about one T cell receptor beta chain. Both 60 Vbeta primers and 13 Jbeta primers went into the PCR. TCRdb keeps only in-frame clones here, not all; method: immunoSEQ multiplex PCR. The sample holds roughly 150,000 clones, almost 75% seen once. This sample is part of a study of cytomegalovirus exposure and HLA in healthy donors. Trimming at V came to 2 bases and at J to 2 bases, leaving 11 bases not matched to a gene. The CDR3 totals 16 residues. CDR1 is SQVTM, CDR2 ANQGSEA, per germline. Sequenced input: PBMCs. The receptor was derived from a woman between 18 and 30 years old in good health and CMV-seropositive. This chain links TRBV29-1 with TRBJ2-7; TRBD2 aligns across 8 bases. CDR3 nucleotides: TGCAGCGTTGAATATGGGGCCCGGGGGGGGGCCTACGAGCAGTACTTC. This gives the protein CSVEYGARGGAYEQYF.